One T cell receptor beta chain is described in this entry. The trim removed 5 bases at V and 8 bases at J, leaving 10 bases unmatched. Looked up from germline, CDR1 is SEHNR and CDR2 is FQNEAQ (reference sequence). The CDR3 runs to 15 residues. The sample comes from a study of cytomegalovirus exposure and HLA in healthy donors. In the PCR, 60 Vbeta and 13 Jbeta primers were used. Produced via immunoSEQ multiplex PCR; TCRdb's table is partial and in-frame only. Among under 150,000 clones, 75% to 85% were seen once, and the ten largest hold 2% to 3%. This TCR was sampled from a man between 25 and 39 years old in good health and CMV-seronegative. Sample: PBMCs. J is TRBJ1-4 and V is TRBV7-9; 8 bases are a match to TRBD1. CDR3 in amino acids: CASSARGLSYEKLFF. The CDR3 nucleotides read TGTGCCAGCAGCGCCAGGGGGCTGTCATACGAAAAACTGTTTTTT. The full variable domain, its missing parts supplied by reference TRBV7-9 and TRBJ1-4, is DTGVSQNPRHKITKRGQNVTFRCDPISEHNRLYWYRQTLGQGPEFLTYFQNEAQLEKSRLLSDRFSAERPKGSFSTLEIQRTEQGDSAMYLCASSARGLSYEKLFFGSGTQLSVL.